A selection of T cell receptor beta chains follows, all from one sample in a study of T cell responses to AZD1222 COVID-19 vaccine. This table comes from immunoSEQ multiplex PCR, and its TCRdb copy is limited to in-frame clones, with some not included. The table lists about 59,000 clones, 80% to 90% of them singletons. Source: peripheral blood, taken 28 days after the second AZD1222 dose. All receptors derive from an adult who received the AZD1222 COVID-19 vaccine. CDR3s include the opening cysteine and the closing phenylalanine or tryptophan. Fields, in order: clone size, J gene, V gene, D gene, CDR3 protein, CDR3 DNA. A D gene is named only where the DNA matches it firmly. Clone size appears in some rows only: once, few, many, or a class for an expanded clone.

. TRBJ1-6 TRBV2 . CASTQLPPGLTGSPLHF TGTGCCAGCACCCAATTACCACCGGGACTAACGGGTTCACCCCTCCACTTT
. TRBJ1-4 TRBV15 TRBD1 CATSRDRTGLTNEKLFF TGTGCCACCAGCAGAGATCGGACAGGGCTTACTAATGAAAAACTGTTTTTT
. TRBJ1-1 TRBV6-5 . CASKDRFEAFF TGTGCCAGCAAAGACAGGTTTGAAGCTTTCTTT
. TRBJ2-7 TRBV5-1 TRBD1 CASSFQPSRQGVVYEQYF TGCGCCAGCAGCTTCCAACCTTCCCGACAGGGGGTGGTCTACGAGCAGTACTTC
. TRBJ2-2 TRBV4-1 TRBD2 CASNGRSGGLGELFF TGCGCCAGCAATGGCCGGAGCGGGGGCCTCGGGGAGCTGTTTTTT
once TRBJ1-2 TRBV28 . CASSVRGYGYTF TGTGCCAGCAGTGTGAGGGGCTATGGCTACACCTTC
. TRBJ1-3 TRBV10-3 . CAISGGYSGNTIYF TGTGCCATCAGTGGCGGGTACTCTGGAAACACCATATATTTT
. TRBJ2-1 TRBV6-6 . CASNGAGRVELEQFF TGTGCCAGCAATGGGGCGGGACGGGTTGAGCTTGAGCAGTTCTTC
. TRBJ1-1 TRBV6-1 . CASNEGFQGRNTEAFF TGTGCCAGCAATGAGGGGTTTCAGGGAAGGAACACTGAAGCTTTCTTT
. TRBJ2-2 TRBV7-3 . CASSLTPGGELFF TGTGCCAGCAGCTTAACCCCAGGCGGGGAGCTGTTTTTT
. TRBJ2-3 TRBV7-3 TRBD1 CASSPRTGGTDTQYF TGTGCCAGCAGCCCCCGGACAGGGGGCACAGATACGCAGTATTTT
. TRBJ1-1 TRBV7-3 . CASSLIPGREAFF TGTGCCAGCAGCTTAATTCCGGGCCGTGAAGCTTTCTTT
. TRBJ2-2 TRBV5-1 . CASSLVEYTGELFF TGCGCCAGCAGCTTGGTTGAGTACACCGGGGAGCTGTTTTTT
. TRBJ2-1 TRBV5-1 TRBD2 CASSLAGGLGMPGEQFF TGCGCCAGCAGCTTGGCGGGGGGACTAGGGATGCCGGGTGAGCAGTTCTTC
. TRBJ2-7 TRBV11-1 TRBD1 CASSLALETGSYEQYF TGTGCCAGCAGCTTAGCGCTAGAGACAGGGTCCTACGAGCAGTACTTC
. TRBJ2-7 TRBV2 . CASIKGTSFHEQYF TGTGCCAGCATCAAAGGGACATCTTTCCACGAGCAGTACTTC
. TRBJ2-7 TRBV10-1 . CASSESGKNEQYF TGCGCCAGCAGTGAATCGGGGAAGAACGAGCAGTACTTC
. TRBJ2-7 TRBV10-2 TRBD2 CASSESIGLAGSYEQYF TGCGCCAGCAGTGAGTCGATCGGGCTAGCGGGGTCCTACGAGCAGTACTTC
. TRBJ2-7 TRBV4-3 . CASSQNRADEQYF TGCGCCAGCAGCCAAAATAGGGCTGACGAGCAGTACTTC
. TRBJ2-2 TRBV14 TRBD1 CASSGQGAGELFF TGTGCCAGCAGCGGACAGGGGGCCGGGGAGCTGTTTTTT
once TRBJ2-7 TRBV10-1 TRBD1 CASSDRTGIYEQYF TGCGCCAGCAGTGACAGGACAGGAATCTACGAGCAGTACTTC
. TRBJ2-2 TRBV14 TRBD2 CASSQDWAGTSGKKNTGELFF TGTGCCAGCAGCCAAGATTGGGCCGGGACTAGCGGGAAGAAGAACACCGGGGAGCTGTTTTTT
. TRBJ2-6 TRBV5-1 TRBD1 CASSLEGTGGTGANVLTF TGCGCCAGCAGCTTGGAAGGGACAGGGGGAACTGGGGCCAACGTCCTGACTTTC
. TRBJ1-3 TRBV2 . CASSSLPGNTIYF TGTGCCAGCAGTAGTTTACCTGGAAACACCATATATTTT
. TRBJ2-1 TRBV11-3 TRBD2 CASSKMAGGAYNEQFF TGTGCCAGCAGCAAGATGGCGGGGGGGGCCTACAATGAGCAGTTCTTC
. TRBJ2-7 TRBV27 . CASSKQGVGSYEQYF TGTGCCAGCAGTAAACAGGGAGTGGGGTCCTACGAGCAGTACTTC
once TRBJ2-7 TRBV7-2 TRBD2 CASSLRTSGRLDEQYF TGTGCCAGCAGCCTACGGACTAGCGGGAGACTCGACGAGCAGTACTTC
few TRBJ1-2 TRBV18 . CASSPDGRGVYYGYTF TGTGCCAGCTCACCAGATGGAAGAGGGGTATACTATGGCTACACCTTC
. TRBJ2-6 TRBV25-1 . CASSDTGLGGWANVLTF TGTGCCAGCAGTGATACCGGTTTAGGGGGATGGGCCAACGTCCTGACTTTC
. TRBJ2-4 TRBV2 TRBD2 CASSATSDLAKNIQYF TGTGCCAGCAGCGCGACTAGCGACTTAGCCAAAAACATTCAGTACTTC